This entry concerns a single T cell receptor beta chain. As yet, its antigen is unknown. The sample comes from a study of T cell responses to AZD1222 COVID-19 vaccine. Study outcomes and limitations: Researchers took repertoire samples only after the peak T cell response had come. Females made up more of the donors, who were largely white British, and clonal diversity may have come out too low.

The table came from immunoSEQ multiplex PCR; TCRdb's copy has only in-frame clones and leaves some out. The sample yields 50,000 to 85,000 clones, 79% seen once. CDR1 and CDR2 (germline): SNHLY, FYNNEI. The CDR3 runs to 16 residues. V lost 3 bases, J lost 5 bases, and 11 bases stayed unmatched. The specimen comprised peripheral blood, sampled on day 0 of MenACWY control vaccination. The receptor was derived from an adult in good health. V and J are TRBV2 and TRBJ1-1; 8 bases line up with TRBD1. CDR3 nucleotides: TGTGCCAGCAGTGAGCAAGACAGGGGACTATGGACTGAAGCTTTCTTT. It encodes CASSEQDRGLWTEAFF.